This T cell receptor beta chain was sequenced for a study of T cell repertoires in cytomegalovirus infection. The overall study: Carrying CMV and the relevant HLA type showed in public TCR beta signatures.

Notes on the study in general: HLA-C-restricted, CMV-specific TCR beta clonotypes were dominant ex vivo.

One entry per CDR3 protein results from TCRdb running MiXCR on the reads. The sample has about 180,000 distinct CDR3 sequences, approximately 15% seen once. In germline, CDR1 is LNHDA, CDR2 SQIVND (reference sequence). The length of the CDR3 is 17 residues. V dropped 3 bases and J dropped 0 bases, with 17 bases sitting between them. In the case of this clonotype: The antigen is undetermined.

The receptor was isolated from a human donor in good health (CMV status not recorded). Some clones in this sample may be carry-over from other donors' samples. The sample taken for sequencing was PBMCs. The chain links TRBV19 to TRBJ1-1, with D tentatively TRBD1 (6 bases). Here the CDR3 reads CASSMVGGGKMNTEAFF. CDR3 nucleotides: TGTGCCAGTAGTATGGTGGGGGGCGGAAAGATGAACACTGAAGCTTTCTTT.